This is a list of T cell receptor beta chains from one sample in a study of cytomegalovirus exposure and HLA in healthy donors. Sequencing was performed with immunoSEQ multiplex PCR; in TCRdb, only in-frame clones are kept and a portion is missing. The sample contains some 110,000 clones, 80% of which appear only once. The sequenced sample was PBMCs. The receptors originated from a man between 25 and 39 years old in good health and CMV-seronegative. Each CDR3 is given with its conserved first and last residue. A D gene is named only where the DNA matches it firmly. The size of a clone is reported for some rows only, either as once, few or many, or as a class for expanded clones.

>NA|TRBJ1-6|TRBV28|NA
CASSFGQSSNSPLHF
TGTGCCAGCAGTTTCGGACAGTCTAGTAATTCACCCCTCCACTTT
>NA|TRBJ1-6|TRBV2|NA
CASRPARGLNNSPLHF
TGTGCCAGCAGGCCAGCTAGGGGACTCAATAATTCACCCCTCCACTTT
>NA|TRBJ1-3|TRBV25-1|NA
CASSEFGEISGNTIYF
TGTGCCAGCAGTGAATTTGGAGAGATCTCTGGAAACACCATATATTTT
>NA|TRBJ2-4|TRBV29-1|TRBD2
CSARTSGGARNSQYF
TGCAGCGCCCGGACTAGCGGGGGGGCTAGAAACAGTCAGTACTTC
>once|TRBJ2-7|TRBV6-1|TRBD1
CASSEDTGGFYEQYF
TGTGCCAGCAGTGAAGACACAGGGGGGTTCTACGAGCAGTACTTC
>NA|TRBJ1-1|TRBV5-1|NA
CASSLMQGPEAFF
TGCGCCAGCAGCTTAATGCAGGGGCCTGAAGCTTTCTTT
>NA|TRBJ2-2|TRBV7-2|TRBD2
CASSPRTSGNTGELFF
TGTGCCAGCAGCCCTAGGACTAGCGGCAACACCGGGGAGCTGTTTTTT
>NA|TRBJ2-7|TRBV11-3|NA
CASSLGADRALEEQYF
TGTGCCAGCAGCTTGGGGGCTGACAGAGCGCTTGAAGAGCAGTACTTC
>NA|TRBJ2-1|TRBV4-1|TRBD1
CASSSVGTGGNNEQFF
TGCGCCAGCAGCTCTGTTGGCACAGGGGGGAACAATGAGCAGTTCTTC
>NA|TRBJ2-1|TRBV5-8|NA
CAGGGEGRTYNEQFF
TGTGCCGGCGGCGGAGAGGGTAGGACCTACAATGAGCAGTTCTTC
>once|TRBJ2-1|TRBV2|NA
CASSEALAREFF
TGTGCCAGCAGTGAAGCGCTGGCTAGAGAGTTCTTC
>few|TRBJ2-2|TRBV9|NA
CASSVVGGNTGELFF
TGTGCCAGCAGCGTAGTCGGGGGGAACACCGGGGAGCTGTTTTTT
>NA|TRBJ2-1|TRBV6-5|NA
CASSYGDRGEQFF
TGTGCCAGCAGTTACGGAGACCGGGGTGAGCAGTTCTTC
>NA|TRBJ2-5|TRBV6-4|NA
CAPRGGAAQETQYF
TGTGCCCCAAGGGGGGGCGCAGCCCAAGAGACCCAGTACTTC
>NA|TRBJ2-7|TRBV29-1|NA
CSTRQGGGEQYF
TGCAGCACGCGGCAGGGGGGTGGAGAGCAGTACTTC
>NA|TRBJ2-1|TRBV6-5|TRBD1
CASRGTGKFNEQFF
TGTGCCAGTCGGGGGACAGGGAAATTCAATGAGCAGTTCTTC
>NA|TRBJ2-5|TRBV5-4|NA
CASSLLPSPEETQYF
TGTGCCAGCAGCTTGTTGCCTAGTCCAGAAGAGACCCAGTACTTC
>NA|TRBJ2-7|TRBV4-3|NA
CASSQDPLTYEQYF
TGCGCCAGCAGCCAAGATCCCTTAACCTACGAGCAGTACTTC
>once|TRBJ1-4|TRBV6-5|TRBD1
CASSGRQGNEKLFF
TGTGCCAGCAGTGGACGACAGGGTAATGAAAAACTGTTTTTT
>NA|TRBJ1-2|TRBV2|TRBD1
CASSEAGTGFGYTF
TGTGCCAGCAGTGAAGCCGGGACAGGGTTTGGCTACACCTTC
>NA|TRBJ1-6|TRBV9|NA
CASSVDGGAVISPLHF
TGTGCCAGCAGCGTAGATGGGGGGGCGGTGATTTCACCCCTCCACTTT
>NA|TRBJ1-5|TRBV30|NA
CAWSVIRSNQPQHF
TGTGCCTGGAGTGTAATCCGTAGCAATCAGCCCCAGCATTTT
>NA|TRBJ2-5|TRBV2|TRBD2
CASSERRLAGETQYF
TGTGCCAGCAGTGAACGGAGACTAGCGGGGGAGACCCAGTACTTC
>NA|TRBJ1-5|TRBV28|TRBD1
CASSGTGGLLSNQPQHF
TGTGCCAGCAGTGGGACAGGAGGGTTACTTAGCAATCAGCCCCAGCATTTT
>NA|TRBJ1-1|TRBV2|TRBD1
CASREGQGDTEAFF
TGTGCCAGCAGGGAGGGGCAGGGGGACACTGAAGCTTTCTTT
>NA|TRBJ2-6|TRBV18|NA
CASSPKDSLSGANVLTF
TGTGCCAGCTCACCGAAGGACAGCCTCTCTGGGGCCAACGTCCTGACTTTC
>NA|TRBJ2-1|TRBV30|NA
CAWRLGSSYNEQFF
TGTGCCTGGAGGCTGGGGAGCTCCTACAATGAGCAGTTCTTC
>NA|TRBJ1-1|TRBV27|NA
CASSLYKNTEAFF
TGTGCCAGCAGTTTATATAAGAACACTGAAGCTTTCTTT
>NA|TRBJ2-5|TRBV5-6|TRBD2
CASSLRLAGGQETQYF
TGTGCCAGCAGCTTAAGACTAGCGGGGGGGCAAGAGACCCAGTACTTC
>NA|TRBJ2-5|TRBV25-1|TRBD2
CASSEWGTSLYQETQYF
TGTGCCAGCAGTGAATGGGGGACTAGCTTGTACCAAGAGACCCAGTACTTC
>NA|TRBJ2-5|TRBV28|NA
CASSFRQIQETQYF
TGTGCCAGCAGTTTCCGACAGATACAAGAGACCCAGTACTTC
>NA|TRBJ2-3|TRBV6-5|NA
CASSYLARADTQYF
TGTGCCAGCAGTTACCTCGCCAGGGCAGATACGCAGTATTTT
>few|TRBJ1-1|TRBV27|NA
CASGPYLNTEAFF
TGTGCCAGCGGTCCCTATTTGAACACTGAAGCTTTCTTT
>few|TRBJ2-5|TRBV7-2|NA
CASSLSGPGETQYF
TGTGCCAGCAGCTTGAGCGGGCCCGGGGAGACCCAGTACTTC
>NA|TRBJ2-7|TRBV27|NA
CASSLRRDSYEQYF
TGTGCCAGCAGTTTAAGACGGGACTCCTACGAGCAGTACTTC
>NA|TRBJ1-1|TRBV19|NA
CASTWGGLNTEAFF
TGTGCCAGTACCTGGGGGGGCTTGAACACTGAAGCTTTCTTT
>NA|TRBJ1-5|TRBV4-2|NA
CASSQVPGAHQPQHF
TGTGCCAGCAGCCAAGTTCCAGGGGCGCATCAGCCCCAGCATTTT
>NA|TRBJ2-7|TRBV5-1|TRBD1
CASSSLRLSQGAGFDEQYF
TGCGCCAGCAGCTCCTTGAGACTCTCACAGGGGGCTGGTTTTGACGAGCAGTACTTC
>NA|TRBJ1-4|TRBV5-1|NA
CASSQQSNEKLFF
TGCGCCAGCAGCCAACAGTCTAATGAAAAACTGTTTTTT
>NA|TRBJ1-4|TRBV6-6|TRBD1
CASSLDRGPNEKLFF
TGTGCCAGCAGCTTGGACAGGGGACCTAATGAAAAACTGTTTTTT
>NA|TRBJ1-6|TRBV9|NA
CASSVASVLSYNSPLHF
TGTGCCAGCAGCGTAGCCAGCGTCCTCTCCTATAATTCACCCCTCCACTTT
>NA|TRBJ1-3|TRBV5-1|TRBD1
CASSWGLQGNRTGNTIYF
TGCGCCAGCAGCTGGGGCCTACAGGGGAATCGGACTGGAAACACCATATATTTT
>NA|TRBJ1-2|TRBV7-8|NA
CASSLQGTNGYTF
TGTGCCAGCAGCTTACAGGGTACGAATGGCTACACCTTC
>once|TRBJ2-6|TRBV9|NA
CASSVSGAGANVLTF
TGTGCCAGCAGCGTATCCGGGGCTGGGGCCAACGTCCTGACTTTC
>NA|TRBJ1-5|TRBV5-4|TRBD1
CASSIDRAQPQHF
TGTGCCAGCAGCATTGACAGGGCCCAGCCCCAGCATTTT
>NA|TRBJ1-1|TRBV4-2|TRBD1
CASSQERTGHTEAFF
TGTGCCAGCAGCCAAGAGAGGACAGGGCACACTGAAGCTTTCTTT
>NA|TRBJ1-4|TRBV9|NA
CASSTREGRSNEKLFF
TGTGCCAGCAGCACACGGGAGGGAAGGTCGAACGAAAAACTGTTTTTT
>NA|TRBJ2-5|TRBV28|TRBD2
CASSTGGGAETQYF
TGTGCCAGCAGCACCGGGGGGGGTGCAGAGACCCAGTACTTC
>NA|TRBJ1-1|TRBV12-5|NA
CASGLVTGGVNTEAFF
TGTGCTAGTGGTTTGGTAACGGGGGGCGTGAACACTGAAGCTTTCTTT
>NA|TRBJ1-5|TRBV28|NA
CASRGGYSNQPQHF
TGTGCCAGCAGAGGGGGTTATAGCAATCAGCCCCAGCATTTT
>once|TRBJ1-1|TRBV19|NA
CASTSRTKGLIKREAFF
TGTGCCAGTACCTCAAGGACTAAGGGACTCATCAAGAGAGAAGCTTTCTTT
>NA|TRBJ1-6|TRBV5-3|TRBD1
CARRPDRGLSYNSPLHF
TGTGCCAGAAGGCCCGACAGGGGGCTTTCCTATAATTCACCCCTCCACTTT
>NA|TRBJ1-4|TRBV5-1|TRBD1
CASSLEQGATNEKLFF
TGCGCCAGCAGCTTGGAGCAGGGGGCAACTAATGAAAAACTGTTTTTT
>NA|TRBJ2-1|TRBV5-1|TRBD1
CASSVFPNRGHNEQFF
TGCGCCAGCAGCGTATTTCCCAACAGGGGGCACAATGAGCAGTTCTTC
>NA|TRBJ2-7|TRBV28|TRBD1
CASSSSGTGDYEQYF
TGTGCCAGCAGCTCCTCCGGGACAGGGGATTACGAGCAGTACTTC
>NA|TRBJ1-5|TRBV19|NA
CASTPSRQSNQPQHF
TGTGCCAGTACCCCTAGCCGGCAGAGCAATCAGCCCCAGCATTTT
>NA|TRBJ2-7|TRBV2|TRBD1
CASSDTGTGRRSYEQYF
TGTGCCAGCAGTGATACCGGGACAGGCCGCCGCTCCTACGAGCAGTACTTC